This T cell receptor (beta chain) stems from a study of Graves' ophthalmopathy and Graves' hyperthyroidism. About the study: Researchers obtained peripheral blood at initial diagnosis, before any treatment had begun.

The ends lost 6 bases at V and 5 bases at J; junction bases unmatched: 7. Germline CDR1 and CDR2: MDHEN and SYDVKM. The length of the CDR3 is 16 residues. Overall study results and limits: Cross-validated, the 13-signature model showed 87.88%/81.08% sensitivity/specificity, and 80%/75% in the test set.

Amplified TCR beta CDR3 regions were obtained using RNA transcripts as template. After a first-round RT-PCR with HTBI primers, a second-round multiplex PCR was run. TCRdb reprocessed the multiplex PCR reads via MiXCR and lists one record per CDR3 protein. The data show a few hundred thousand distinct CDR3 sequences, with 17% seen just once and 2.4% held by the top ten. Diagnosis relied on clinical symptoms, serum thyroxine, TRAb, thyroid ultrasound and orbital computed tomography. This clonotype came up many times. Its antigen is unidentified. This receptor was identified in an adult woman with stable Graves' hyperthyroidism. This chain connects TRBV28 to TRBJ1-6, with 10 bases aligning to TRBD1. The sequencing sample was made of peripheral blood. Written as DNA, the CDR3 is TGTGCCAGCAGGAGGGACAGGGGTATACATAATTCACCCCTCCACTTT. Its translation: CASRRDRGIHNSPLHF.